Listed below are T cell receptor beta chains from one sample, sequenced in a study of blood T cell repertoires in COVID-19. TCRdb's table, derived via immunoSEQ multiplex PCR, lists solely in-frame clones and lacks some. The sample lists about 27,000 clones, approximately 80% occurring once. The material sequenced was peripheral blood. The receptors come from a woman at least 80 years old with acute or convalescent COVID-19. Both conserved end residues are part of each CDR3. D genes are given only for firm matches. The listing skips clone size in some rows; elsewhere it reads once, few, many or a size class.

CDR3 protein: CASSSGTRGGSEQFF
CDR3 DNA: TGTGCCAGCAGCTCCGGGACAAGGGGAGGGAGTGAGCAGTTCTTC
clone size: -
V gene: TRBV28
J gene: TRBJ2-1
D gene: -

CDR3 protein: CASSPGQGKSYEQYF
CDR3 DNA: TGTGCCAGCAGCCCCGGACAGGGGAAATCCTACGAGCAGTACTTC
clone size: -
V gene: TRBV7-9
J gene: TRBJ2-7
D gene: TRBD1

CDR3 protein: CASSYRTGEGEKLFF
CDR3 DNA: TGTGCCAGCAGTTATAGGACAGGGGAAGGTGAAAAACTGTTTTTT
clone size: -
V gene: TRBV7-9
J gene: TRBJ1-4
D gene: TRBD1

CDR3 protein: CASSSPGQGANQPQHF
CDR3 DNA: TGTGCCAGCAGTTCCCCCGGACAGGGGGCCAATCAGCCCCAGCATTTT
clone size: -
V gene: TRBV28
J gene: TRBJ1-5
D gene: TRBD1

CDR3 protein: CASSFSAAIMNTEAFF
CDR3 DNA: TGTGCCAGTAGTTTTTCGGCGGCGATAATGAACACTGAAGCTTTCTTT
clone size: -
V gene: TRBV19
J gene: TRBJ1-1
D gene: -

CDR3 protein: CASSLAGGTGELFF
CDR3 DNA: TGTGCCAGCAGCTTGGCGGGGGGGACCGGGGAGCTGTTTTTT
clone size: once
V gene: TRBV11-2
J gene: TRBJ2-2
D gene: TRBD2

CDR3 protein: CASTQAGTGAYNEQFF
CDR3 DNA: TGTGCCAGTACCCAAGCCGGGACAGGAGCCTACAATGAGCAGTTCTTC
clone size: -
V gene: TRBV19
J gene: TRBJ2-1
D gene: TRBD1

CDR3 protein: CASSLYTGTGNRNEQFF
CDR3 DNA: TGTGCCAGCAGCCTTTATACCGGGACAGGGAATCGGAATGAGCAGTTCTTC
clone size: -
V gene: TRBV14
J gene: TRBJ2-1
D gene: TRBD1

CDR3 protein: CASKQPGQASYNEQFF
CDR3 DNA: TGTGCCAGCAAACAACCGGGACAGGCGTCCTACAATGAGCAGTTCTTC
clone size: once
V gene: TRBV28
J gene: TRBJ2-1
D gene: TRBD1

CDR3 protein: CASSQHGQGYGYTF
CDR3 DNA: TGTGCCAGCAGTCAACACGGACAGGGCTATGGCTACACCTTC
clone size: -
V gene: TRBV6-5
J gene: TRBJ1-2
D gene: TRBD1

CDR3 protein: CASSSPSGGYTF
CDR3 DNA: TGTGCCAGCAGCTCCCCCTCGGGGGGCTACACCTTC
clone size: -
V gene: TRBV5-8
J gene: TRBJ1-2
D gene: -

CDR3 protein: CASSHSGSTDTQYF
CDR3 DNA: TGTGCCAGCAGCCACAGTGGTAGCACAGATACGCAGTATTTT
clone size: -
V gene: TRBV3-1/TRBV3-2
J gene: TRBJ2-3
D gene: -

CDR3 protein: CASTPDRQIEAFF
CDR3 DNA: TGTGCCAGCACCCCGGACAGGCAAATTGAAGCTTTCTTT
clone size: once
V gene: TRBV13
J gene: TRBJ1-1
D gene: TRBD1

CDR3 protein: CASSLTGTGTVEAFF
CDR3 DNA: TGTGCCAGCAGCTTAACCGGGACAGGGACGGTTGAAGCTTTCTTT
clone size: -
V gene: TRBV5-5
J gene: TRBJ1-1
D gene: TRBD1

CDR3 protein: CASSPRDRETGELFF
CDR3 DNA: TGTGCCAGCAGCCCCCGGGACAGGGAAACCGGGGAGCTGTTTTTT
clone size: -
V gene: TRBV9
J gene: TRBJ2-2
D gene: TRBD1

CDR3 protein: CASSTGGWGSYEQYF
CDR3 DNA: TGTGCCAGCAGTACAGGGGGCTGGGGGTCCTACGAGCAGTACTTC
clone size: -
V gene: TRBV6-5
J gene: TRBJ2-7
D gene: TRBD1

CDR3 protein: CASSGTPPEKLFF
CDR3 DNA: TGTGCCAGCAGTGGGACACCACCAGAAAAACTGTTTTTT
clone size: -
V gene: TRBV28
J gene: TRBJ1-4
D gene: -

CDR3 protein: CAISESDSSYNEQFF
CDR3 DNA: TGTGCCATCAGTGAGTCAGACTCCTCCTACAATGAGCAGTTCTTC
clone size: -
V gene: TRBV10-3
J gene: TRBJ2-1
D gene: -

CDR3 protein: CASSLGTSGNEQFF
CDR3 DNA: TGTGCCAGCAGTTTGGGGACTAGCGGCAATGAGCAGTTCTTC
clone size: -
V gene: TRBV27
J gene: TRBJ2-1
D gene: TRBD2

CDR3 protein: CASSSGGSYNEQFF
CDR3 DNA: TGTGCCAGCAGTTCCGGGGGGTCCTACAATGAGCAGTTCTTC
clone size: -
V gene: TRBV28
J gene: TRBJ2-1
D gene: TRBD2

CDR3 protein: CASSFFGTTTGELFF
CDR3 DNA: TGTGCCAGCAGTTTCTTCGGGACAACCACCGGGGAGCTGTTTTTT
clone size: -
V gene: TRBV27
J gene: TRBJ2-2
D gene: -

CDR3 protein: CASSLADREAFF
CDR3 DNA: TGTGCCAGCAGCTTGGCCGACAGAGAAGCTTTCTTT
clone size: -
V gene: TRBV5-6
J gene: TRBJ1-1
D gene: -

CDR3 protein: CASSQWSSGVHQETQYF
CDR3 DNA: TGTGCCAGCAGCCAATGGTCTAGCGGGGTACACCAAGAGACCCAGTACTTC
clone size: once
V gene: TRBV3-1/TRBV3-2
J gene: TRBJ2-5
D gene: TRBD2

CDR3 protein: CASSLEASGGNTGELFF
CDR3 DNA: TGTGCCAGCAGCTTGGAGGCTAGCGGGGGGAACACCGGGGAGCTGTTTTTT
clone size: -
V gene: TRBV5-6
J gene: TRBJ2-2
D gene: TRBD2

CDR3 protein: CASSSTGGDEKLFF
CDR3 DNA: TGCGCCAGCAGCTCGACAGGGGGCGATGAAAAACTGTTTTTT
clone size: once
V gene: TRBV5-1
J gene: TRBJ1-4
D gene: TRBD1

CDR3 protein: CASSSTSIQETQYF
CDR3 DNA: TGTGCCAGCAGTTCGACTAGCATCCAGGAGACCCAGTACTTC
clone size: many
V gene: TRBV27
J gene: TRBJ2-5
D gene: TRBD2

CDR3 protein: CASSSGRTGETYEQYF
CDR3 DNA: TGCGCCAGCAGCAGCGGTAGGACAGGGGAGACCTACGAGCAGTACTTC
clone size: -
V gene: TRBV5-1
J gene: TRBJ2-7
D gene: TRBD1

CDR3 protein: CATSREGRKEGNQPQHF
CDR3 DNA: TGTGCCACCAGCAGAGAGGGGCGGAAAGAAGGCAATCAGCCCCAGCATTTT
clone size: -
V gene: TRBV15
J gene: TRBJ1-5
D gene: -

CDR3 protein: CASSPQDRRRTEAFF
CDR3 DNA: TGTGCCAGCAGTCCCCAGGACAGGAGAAGGACTGAAGCTTTCTTT
clone size: -
V gene: TRBV6-4
J gene: TRBJ1-1
D gene: TRBD1

CDR3 protein: CASSQWDLLHEQFF
CDR3 DNA: TGTGCCAGCAGCCAATGGGACTTACTTCATGAGCAGTTCTTC
clone size: -
V gene: TRBV7-2
J gene: TRBJ2-1
D gene: -

CDR3 protein: CAISESNRGEFNTEAFF
CDR3 DNA: TGTGCCATCAGTGAGTCGAACAGGGGGGAATTTAACACTGAAGCTTTCTTT
clone size: -
V gene: TRBV10-3
J gene: TRBJ1-1
D gene: TRBD1

CDR3 protein: CASSPDSTDTQYF
CDR3 DNA: TGTGCCAGCAGCCCAGATAGCACAGATACGCAGTATTTT
clone size: -
V gene: TRBV7-3
J gene: TRBJ2-3
D gene: -

CDR3 protein: CASSAWGHGELFF
CDR3 DNA: TGTGCCAGCAGTGCTTGGGGCCACGGGGAGCTGTTTTTT
clone size: -
V gene: TRBV12-3/TRBV12-4
J gene: TRBJ2-2
D gene: -

CDR3 protein: CASSFRDGGSDEQFF
CDR3 DNA: TGTGCCAGCAGCTTCCGGGACGGAGGGAGCGATGAGCAGTTCTTC
clone size: -
V gene: TRBV11-3
J gene: TRBJ2-1
D gene: -

CDR3 protein: CASSLAEGIGEKLFF
CDR3 DNA: TGCGCCAGCAGCTTGGCGGAGGGAATCGGAGAAAAACTGTTTTTT
clone size: -
V gene: TRBV5-1
J gene: TRBJ1-4
D gene: -

CDR3 protein: CASSQVTVTYGYTF
CDR3 DNA: TGCGCCAGCAGCCAAGTAACAGTTACCTATGGCTACACCTTC
clone size: -
V gene: TRBV4-1
J gene: TRBJ1-2
D gene: -

CDR3 protein: CASSAHWGLPATNEKLFF
CDR3 DNA: TGTGCCAGCAGCGCCCACTGGGGCCTCCCTGCAACTAATGAAAAACTGTTTTTT
clone size: -
V gene: TRBV9
J gene: TRBJ1-4
D gene: -

CDR3 protein: CASRDGTGSYEQYF
CDR3 DNA: TGTGCCAGCAGAGACGGGACAGGCTCCTACGAGCAGTACTTC
clone size: few
V gene: TRBV6-6
J gene: TRBJ2-7
D gene: TRBD1

CDR3 protein: CASSLGQGFYAGELFF
CDR3 DNA: TGTGCCAGCAGCTTGGGACAGGGGTTTTATGCCGGGGAGCTGTTTTTT
clone size: -
V gene: TRBV5-4
J gene: TRBJ2-2
D gene: TRBD1

CDR3 protein: CASSGAGNTGELFF
CDR3 DNA: TGTGCCAGCAGCGGAGCAGGGAACACCGGGGAGCTGTTTTTT
clone size: -
V gene: TRBV9
J gene: TRBJ2-2
D gene: -

CDR3 protein: CASSFSGEIDEQFF
CDR3 DNA: TGTGCCAGCAGCTTCTCGGGTGAAATTGATGAGCAGTTCTTC
clone size: -
V gene: TRBV11-2
J gene: TRBJ2-1
D gene: -

CDR3 protein: CRQGNTGELFF
CDR3 DNA: TGTCGGCAGGGGAACACCGGGGAGCTGTTTTTT
clone size: -
V gene: TRBV19
J gene: TRBJ2-2
D gene: -

CDR3 protein: CASMSRDRNQPQHF
CDR3 DNA: TGTGCCAGCATGTCCCGGGACAGAAATCAGCCCCAGCATTTT
clone size: -
V gene: TRBV2
J gene: TRBJ1-5
D gene: TRBD1

CDR3 protein: CASSLGDRATIYF
CDR3 DNA: TGTGCCAGCAGCCTAGGGGATCGAGCCACCATATATTTT
clone size: -
V gene: TRBV12-3/TRBV12-4
J gene: TRBJ1-3
D gene: -

CDR3 protein: CASSTRQGGAQHF
CDR3 DNA: TGTGCCAGCAGTACCAGACAGGGTGGGGCCCAGCATTTT
clone size: -
V gene: TRBV28
J gene: TRBJ1-5
D gene: TRBD1

CDR3 protein: CATGGYSYNEQFF
CDR3 DNA: TGTGCCACCGGCGGGTACTCCTACAATGAGCAGTTCTTC
clone size: -
V gene: TRBV24-1
J gene: TRBJ2-1
D gene: -

CDR3 protein: CASSQGHSNYGYTF
CDR3 DNA: TGCGCCAGCAGCCAAGGACACAGCAACTATGGCTACACCTTC
clone size: -
V gene: TRBV4-1
J gene: TRBJ1-2
D gene: -

CDR3 protein: CASGDWTDPRYGYTF
CDR3 DNA: TGTGCCAGCGGGGACTGGACCGATCCTCGCTATGGCTACACCTTC
clone size: -
V gene: TRBV21-1
J gene: TRBJ1-2
D gene: -

CDR3 protein: CASSLDRLSGGGYTF
CDR3 DNA: TGTGCCAGCAGCTTAGATCGGTTGTCAGGTGGTGGCTACACCTTC
clone size: -
V gene: TRBV7-2
J gene: TRBJ1-2
D gene: -

CDR3 protein: CASSGQGAGGYTF
CDR3 DNA: TGTGCCAGCAGTGGGCAGGGGGCGGGTGGCTACACCTTC
clone size: -
V gene: TRBV2
J gene: TRBJ1-2
D gene: TRBD1

CDR3 protein: CSASYGQNQPQHF
CDR3 DNA: TGCAGTGCTAGTTATGGGCAAAATCAGCCCCAGCATTTT
clone size: -
V gene: TRBV20-1
J gene: TRBJ1-5
D gene: -

CDR3 protein: CASSVGATGQVYGYTF
CDR3 DNA: TGTGCCAGCAGCGTTGGCGCGACGGGACAGGTCTATGGCTACACCTTC
clone size: -
V gene: TRBV5-4
J gene: TRBJ1-2
D gene: TRBD1

CDR3 protein: CATSKGALKETQYF
CDR3 DNA: TGTGCCACCAGTAAGGGGGCGTTAAAAGAGACCCAGTACTTC
clone size: -
V gene: TRBV15
J gene: TRBJ2-5
D gene: TRBD1

CDR3 protein: CASSPLVGLLAKNIQYF
CDR3 DNA: TGTGCCAGCAGCCCCCTGGTGGGGCTTCTAGCCAAAAACATTCAGTACTTC
clone size: -
V gene: TRBV5-4
J gene: TRBJ2-4
D gene: -

CDR3 protein: CASSPWNTEAFF
CDR3 DNA: TGTGCCAGCAGCCCCTGGAACACTGAAGCTTTCTTT
clone size: -
V gene: TRBV6-2/TRBV6-3
J gene: TRBJ1-1
D gene: -

CDR3 protein: CASSEGQGAPDTQYF
CDR3 DNA: TGTGCCAGCAGTGAAGGACAGGGAGCGCCAGATACGCAGTATTTT
clone size: -
V gene: TRBV6-1
J gene: TRBJ2-3
D gene: TRBD1

CDR3 protein: CASSPQAIYGYTF
CDR3 DNA: TGTGCCAGCAGCCCTCAGGCGATTTATGGCTACACCTTC
clone size: -
V gene: TRBV9
J gene: TRBJ1-2
D gene: -

CDR3 protein: CAINQGETYGYTF
CDR3 DNA: TGTGCCATTAACCAGGGGGAGACCTATGGCTACACCTTC
clone size: -
V gene: TRBV10-3
J gene: TRBJ1-2
D gene: TRBD1

CDR3 protein: CATMDRGNTIYF
CDR3 DNA: TGTGCCACCATGGACAGGGGAAACACCATATATTTT
clone size: -
V gene: TRBV24-1
J gene: TRBJ1-3
D gene: TRBD1